Shown below are 10 T cell receptor beta chains from a single sample sequenced in a study of post-analysis software for immune sequencing data. cDNA libraries of TCR beta carried unique molecular identifiers. In TCRdb, the PCR reads were re-called with MiXCR into one record per CDR3 protein. The sample includes around 150,000 distinct CDR3 sequences, roughly 40% of them seen just once. The sample in question was blood, obtained after autologous hematopoietic stem cell transplantation. These receptors all come from a girl between 10 and 17 years old with multiple sclerosis.

This clonotype has just one count. V gene TRBV25-1 combines with J gene TRBJ2-7, with D perhaps TRBD1 (6 bases). This CDR3 region has 15 residues. From germline, CDR1 is MGHDK and CDR2 SYGVNS. V dropped 2 bases and J dropped 0 bases, with 11 bases sitting between them. The CDR3 region is CASSEQGRISYEQYF. DNA for the CDR3: TGTGCCAGCAGTGAACAGGGGCGCATCTCCTACGAGCAGTACTTC.

This clonotype was seen only a few times. The gene calls are TRBV12-3 or TRBV12-4 and TRBJ1-1, with TRBD1 matching over 7 bases. The junction had 10 bases not matched to a gene; V was cut back by 6 bases and J by 3 bases. This CDR3 region has 15 residues. The CDR3 bases are TGTGCCAGCAGGCCAACAGGGGTTGGGTACACTGAAGCTTTCTTT. Its translation is CASRPTGVGYTEAFF.

This chain joins TRBV20-1 and TRBJ2-7; D not certain. This CDR3 is 13 amino acids long. CDR1 DFQATT and CDR2 SNEGSKA come from the germline V gene (reference sequence). Trimming pared 4 bases from V and 1 base from J, leaving 11 bases between. CDR3 region: CSAIAQSSYEQYF. The CDR3 DNA reads as TGCAGTGCTATAGCACAGAGTTCCTACGAGCAGTACTTC.

This clonotype came up a few times. The gene calls are TRBV4-2 and TRBJ2-1; 9 bases map to TRBD2. Unmatched junction bases numbered 4, after V lost 4 bases and J lost 3 bases. The CDR3 has 15 residues. CDR1 is LGHNA, CDR2 YNFKEQ, per germline. CDR3 nucleotides: TGTGCCAGCAGCCCGACTAGCGGAGACTACAATGAGCAGTTCTTC. It is translated as CASSPTSGDYNEQFF.

This clonotype has only a few counts. V is TRBV7-3 and J is TRBJ2-1; the match to TRBD2 covers 9 bases. J lost 7 bases, V lost 3 bases, and 10 bases had no gene match. The CDR3 is 16 residues long. Germline V lookup: CDR1 SGHTA, CDR2 FQGTGA. This CDR3 is CASSLGLLAGRNEQFF. The CDR3 nucleotides read TGTGCCAGCAGCTTGGGGCTACTAGCGGGCAGGAATGAGCAGTTCTTC.

The chain couples TRBV2 to TRBJ1-1; maybe TRBD1 (6 bases). The ends were cut back, 8 bases at V and 1 base at J, with 14 bases in the middle. The CDR3 has 14 amino acids. Germline V CDR1 and CDR2: SNHLY, FYNNEI. CDR3 DNA sequence: TGTGCCAGCCGGGGGGACATCGCGAACACTGAAGCTTTCTTT. As protein: CASRGDIANTEAFF.

This clonotype appeared a few times. The chain joins TRBV24-1 to TRBJ2-5, with D perhaps TRBD2 (6 bases). CDR1 is KGHDR and CDR2 is SFDVKD in the germline V gene. Between the trimmed V and J ends, which lost 5 bases and 5 bases, there was a span of 14 bases. This CDR3 region has 14 residues. The CDR3 spells CATSAPWEAETQYF. For the CDR3, the DNA is TGTGCCACCAGTGCCCCTTGGGAGGCGGAGACCCAGTACTTC.

The V and J genes are TRBV6-1 and TRBJ1-1; D not certain. V was trimmed by 6 bases and J by 0 bases, leaving 8 bases between them. The germline gives CDR1 MNHNS, CDR2 SASEGT. The CDR3 is 13 residues long. The CDR3 here is CASSPLVNTEAFF. The CDR3 coding sequence is TGTGCCAGCAGCCCCCTAGTGAACACTGAAGCTTTCTTT.

The genes are TRBV9 and TRBJ2-2; no definite D call. The germline V gene encodes CDR1 SGDLS and CDR2 YYNGEE. The CDR3 runs 12 residues. The V end lost 7 bases, the J end lost 6 bases, and 10 bases lay between the germline ends. The CDR3 nucleotides read TGTGCCAGCGGCGCACGATCCGGGGAGCTGTTTTTT. Residues: CASGARSGELFF. Full variable domain (missing parts from reference TRBV9 and TRBJ2-2): DSGVTQTPKHLITATGQRVTLRCSPRSGDLSVYWYQQSLDQGLQFLIQYYNGEERAKGNILERFSAQQFPDLHSELNLSSLELGDSALYFCASGARSGELFFGEGSRLTVL.

Details on this clonotype: This could be a read error, since a much larger clone is one nucleotide away. The rearrangement joins TRBV7-2 to TRBJ2-7, with D perhaps TRBD2 (6 bases). From germline, CDR1 is SGHTA and CDR2 FQGNSA. The CDR3 totals 16 residues. Trimming stripped 1 base from V and 10 bases from J, with 23 bases between. CDR3 residues: CASSLGGGNSGEAQYF. CDR3 coding DNA: TGTGCCAGCAGCTTAGGTGGCGGGAACTCAGGAGAGGCCCAGTACTTC.